These T cell receptor beta chains were read from a single sample in a study of early T cells in non-severe SARS-CoV-2 infection. Each CDR3 protein gets one entry after TCRdb re-called the 5' RACE reads with MiXCR. The sample has 60,000 to 75,000 distinct CDR3 sequences, about 11% seen once; the top ten hold less than 7%. The sequenced sample was whole blood. The receptors stem from an adult who was a healthcare worker with PCR-confirmed SARS-CoV-2 infection or an uninfected control (not recorded which). Both conserved end residues are part of each CDR3.

TRBV6-5	TRBJ1-1	14	CASSYGVVNTEAFF
TRBV5-6	TRBJ2-5	14	CASSLAQGQETQYF
TRBV9	TRBJ1-2	15	CASSATGQAYYGYTF
TRBV11-3	TRBJ2-3	14	CASSPPKNTDTQYF
TRBV5-1	TRBJ2-7	11	CASSLRNEQYF
TRBV6-2/TRBV6-3	TRBJ2-3	15	CASSYSQATTDTQYF
TRBV20-1	TRBJ1-1	13	CSAGGGFSTEAFF
TRBV19	TRBJ2-3	17	CASSIDRARGGKDTQYF
TRBV29-1	TRBJ2-1	13	CSVRGQEGNEQFF
TRBV6-1	TRBJ2-4	19	CASSVVLLQGSVAKNIQYF
TRBV7-9	TRBJ1-3	13	CAMRTGAENTIYF
TRBV25-1	TRBJ1-6	15	CASSLGGSYNSPLHF
TRBV7-8	TRBJ2-7	17	CASSLGISQEGQYEQYF
TRBV7-2	TRBJ2-3	14	CASSSRRGVDTQYF
TRBV7-2	TRBJ1-3	14	CASSLAGAGNTIYF
TRBV7-8	TRBJ1-4	15	CASSTFGSTNEKLFF
TRBV6-2/TRBV6-3	TRBJ2-3	14	CASSNSVLGHTQYF
TRBV19	TRBJ2-7	18	CASSIKGPVRGSFYEQYF
TRBV20-1	TRBJ2-5	13	CSASGLRQETQYF
TRBV6-6	TRBJ2-7	14	CASSYSPDSYEQYF
TRBV30	TRBJ1-2	15	CAWTPVARTHYGYTF
TRBV5-5	TRBJ1-5	17	CASSLYRAGLSNQPQHF
TRBV25-1	TRBJ2-5	14	CASSEGLMGETQYF
TRBV20-1	TRBJ2-1	14	CSARVGTSGNEQFF
TRBV6-2/TRBV6-3	TRBJ2-5	12	CASSYGAGTQYF
TRBV18	TRBJ2-1	15	CASSVLWTEDNEQFF
TRBV10-3	TRBJ2-2	14	CASRTGKGPGELFF
TRBV4-2	TRBJ2-7	14	CASSQGLAGYEQYF
TRBV6-5	TRBJ2-5	16	CASSLTLAGIQETQYF
TRBV3-1	TRBJ1-2	17	CASSQDLNSKSGYGYTF
TRBV20-1	TRBJ2-1	14	CSATLGGAYNEQFF
TRBV6-5	TRBJ2-5	15	CASSLGQGPLGTQYF
TRBV29-1	TRBJ2-1	12	CSVGPLRNEQFF
TRBV15	TRBJ1-5	15	CATSSRGWGNQPQHF
TRBV20-1	TRBJ2-5	13	CSASAGSRETQYF
TRBV4-1	TRBJ2-5	17	CASSQDSEGVQQETQYF
TRBV6-6	TRBJ1-6	15	CASRARTGRDSPLHF
TRBV29-1	TRBJ1-5	13	CSVSHNSNQPQHF
TRBV20-1	TRBJ2-4	12	CSAHSRSDIQYF
TRBV3-1	TRBJ1-4	18	CASSQDGQGGLGKKKLFF
TRBV29-1	TRBJ2-5	15	CSVEGSGQNMRNQYF
TRBV5-6	TRBJ2-7	15	CASSLPGQLAYEQYF
TRBV6-6	TRBJ2-1	15	CASSYVGSQIGEQFF
TRBV5-6	TRBJ2-3	16	CASSQVTRTSTDTQYF
TRBV6-5	TRBJ1-1	16	CASRPTWGKGNTEAFF
TRBV6-4	TRBJ2-3	13	CASSFRPTDTQYF
TRBV5-1	TRBJ1-1	14	CASSRDRGYTEAFF
TRBV6-5	TRBJ2-7	10	CATGRYEQYF
TRBV27	TRBJ2-1	16	CASSLSSLRSYNEQFF
TRBV2	TRBJ2-1	17	CASSDTSGGPLTNEQFF
TRBV3-1	TRBJ2-1	18	CASSQDWSSLGQGDEQFF
TRBV2	TRBJ2-7	12	CASSQSGPELYF
TRBV10-3	TRBJ2-5	13	CAAAGTAEETQYF
TRBV15	TRBJ2-1	15	CATSPGTSGYNEQFF
TRBV6-4	TRBJ1-3	15	CASSDSRRGGNTIYF